This T cell receptor beta chain was documented in a study of cytomegalovirus exposure and HLA in healthy donors listed by TCRdb under 2017. For context, the study as a whole: An earlier analysis of 587 of the donors reported 276 Gb of sequence data and 117 million unique TCR beta sequences obtained from about 179 million T cells. Approximately 330 gigabases of sequencing data and 70 million to 95 million unique TCR sequences made up an early release that covered nearly 650 HLA-typed donors. The genetic ancestry cluster associated with self-reported Caucasian donors included roughly 84% of the roughly 380 genotyped donors. The study aimed to test whether cataloging public T cell receptors could reveal signatures of past pathogen exposure. The T cell repertoires of 670 or so subjects were profiled by immunosequencing and related to cytomegalovirus serostatus. Besides the first cohort of approximately 710 subjects, a separate validation cohort made up of about 120 different subjects was used. To predict cytomegalovirus infection status, the study combined high-throughput TCR immunosequencing, statistical association of individual TCRs with disease status, and machine learning. A later analysis re-examined previously published TCR beta repertoires from about 670 donors and added high-resolution HLA genotyping to investigate patterns of TCR occurrence. Rather than drawing on any new phenotypic data, the later analysis identified candidate immune exposures from TCR beta sequences and the way those sequences occurred across donors. To decide whether each TCR beta V gene segment behaved as functional or pseudogenic, an earlier analysis of some 600 of the donors relied on high-throughput TCR beta sequencing. Donor age, sex, ethnicity and CMV serostatus were compiled alongside the repertoire data. A later genetic analysis took genome-wide SNP genotypes for about three fifths of the 666 donors and used that subset as a discovery cohort. Every repertoire in the discovery cohort had been generated on one and the same sequencing platform. Class I and class II HLA loci were covered by the typing at four-digit resolution. The number of typed donors differed by locus: about 620-630 for A, B, C, DRB1 and DQB1; some 500 for DQA1; approximately 600 for DPA1; and around 470 for DPB1. About five DR-DQ haplotypes were treated as single units for association and clustering because of strong linkage in the cohort. Across under 500 genotyped donors of the cohort, an average of approximately 240,000 unique TCR beta nucleotide sequences per donor were sequenced, and 15% to 20% of those sequences were non-productive.

The germline V gene encodes CDR1 ENHRY and CDR2 SYGVKD. Inclusive of the bounding cysteine and phenylalanine, the CDR3 is 14 residues long. Only the CDR3 part of the read is kept: 42 bases, read in frame from the first base. At the junction V is shortened by 5 bases and J by 3 bases; bases outside the gene matches: 7. The cohort comprised 550 to 700 healthy bone marrow donors. Cohort members were all nominally healthy when sampled, although unrecorded immune exposures were likely present. The donor tested CMV seronegative and was one of the 352 seronegative cohort members. A peripheral blood sample was provided by each donor, and peripheral blood mononuclear cells were used for TCR beta sequencing. Genomic DNA was extracted from the blood cell samples with the Qiagen DNeasy Blood Extraction Kit. Only a few counts were recorded for this clone. The specificity of this receptor is unknown. Per-base qualities were not stored, and no clone one base away is much larger.

Results and caveats for the whole study, not just this receptor: CMV serostatus was the only immune exposure information available for the cohort. A cluster of highly shared sequence variants was judged likely to represent a technical artifact of the sequencing pipeline. In a later genetic analysis, fewer N-insertions in productive TCRs were reported among donors in an Asian-associated ancestry cluster than the approximately 710-donor mean. Because counts were too low, 15 to 20 rarely observed V segments, including chromosome 9 orphons, were left out of the earlier analysis of 587 of the donors. An earlier analysis of approximately 570 of the donors showed that most TCR beta V segments appeared in productive rearrangements either about 87% or about 30% of the time, which broadly matched IMGT annotations. Some IMGT-functional V segments, including TRBV6-2 and TRBV6-3, could not be told apart with the 87-base-pair reads, so those segments were excluded. According to a later analysis, most CMV-associated TCR beta chains appeared to be HLA-restricted, and the HLA associations seemed to be driven largely by CMV exposure. The study listed 150 to 200 TCR beta chains as associated with cytomegalovirus. Strong co-occurrence of HLA alleles, especially DR and DQ, made assigning TCR associations to individual alleles difficult. According to a later analysis, TCR association rates differed among HLA loci, with DRB1 alleles showing the most associated TCRs and HLA-C alleles showing the fewest. In a later analysis, HLA-associated TCR beta chains were found to be more clonally expanded and to have lower generation probabilities than equally common non-associated chains. Cytomegalovirus status was reported to be diagnosed by the classifier with high specificity and sensitivity in both the original and validation cohorts. In this cohort, only TCR beta chains were sequenced, and detectable features were limited by the absence of alpha or paired-chain data. A further reported finding was that TCR beta sequences accurately predicted the HLA-A and HLA-B alleles for most subjects in the first cohort. In a later genetic analysis, a missense DCLRE1C variant was associated with V-gene and J-gene trimming of TCR beta chains, and the association was replicated in an independent cohort. In vitro tests confirmed that three of the cytomegalovirus-associated TCR beta chains recognize cytomegalovirus antigens. Roughly uniform sequencing depth across donors was assumed in presence/absence analyses, although this assumption may not hold. HLA typing was unavailable for some donors at each locus, so association tests used only the typed subset. Linkage disequilibrium might explain the correlated functional status among segregating V segments, but an unknown experimental factor could not be ruled out. Most TCR sequences were observed very rarely across donors, whereas some public TCRs were present in many individuals. A later analysis associated 15,000 to 20,000 TCR beta sequences with specific HLA alleles at a false discovery rate of 0.05. In a later analysis, several top co-occurrence clusters were reported to appear linked to parvovirus B19, influenza, CMV and Epstein-Barr virus. It was suggested by the authors that the approach could potentially be generalized to other disease states and immunological phenotypes.

The library was made by the immunoSEQ multiplex PCR assay. For the multiplex PCR, a mixture combining 60 forward primers for TCR Vbeta segments and 13 reverse primers for TCR Jbeta segments was used. The CDR3 region of rearranged TCR beta genes was amplified from genomic DNA by a multiplex PCR assay. Amplified TCR beta libraries were sequenced as 87-base-pair reads on the Illumina HiSeq System. Under the source paper's analysis protocol: In a later analysis, 77 million or so unique TCR beta chains were counted across the 666 repertoires, and roughly 10 million of these chains were shared by at least two donors. Raw reads were error-corrected and collapsed into unique sequences by a nearest-neighbor algorithm in which closely related sequences were merged to remove PCR and sequencing errors. Alignment of CDR3 sequences to IMGT reference sequences was used to assign V, D and J gene segments. For a sequence to be retained, a match of at least six nucleotides was required to both a V gene segment and a J gene segment. Rearrangements were called productive when the CDR3 lacked stop codons and stayed in frame with V and J; all others were non-productive. Following IMGT convention, CDR3 was defined as the stretch from the second conserved V-encoded cysteine up to the conserved J-encoded phenylalanine. The earlier analysis of 500 to 650 of the donors excluded any sequence lacking an unambiguous match to a single V gene segment. In an earlier analysis of some 590 of the donors, V segments were called functional above 56.7% productive rearrangements and were called segregating when the between-donor standard deviation exceeded 5%. A statistical classification framework was built to diagnose cytomegalovirus status from the catalog of TCR beta chain sequences. A later analysis assigned V and J genes by comparing TCR nucleotide sequences with IMGT/GENE-DB human TR gene sequences. A later analysis assigned CDR3 sequences and most-parsimonious VDJ recombination scenarios with the TCRdist pipeline. In a later analysis, each TCR beta chain was defined by its CDR3 amino acid sequence together with its V-gene family, and reads without a unique V-gene family were excluded. To address suspected cross-contamination and a sequencing artifact, a later analysis removed several hundred highly shared, low-generation-probability nucleotide sequences. A later analysis calculated a clonal expansion index for each public chain from normalized within-repertoire ranks of inferred template counts. Generation probabilities in a later analysis came from a VDJ recombination model fitted to out-of-frame rearrangements, and those results were checked against IGoR. In a later analysis, hypergeometric tests were used to score TCR-TCR, TCR-HLA and TCR-CMV co-occurrence, with a repertoire-size bias correction applied to TCR pairs. A later analysis estimated false discovery rates by permuting HLA or CMV assignments 20 times. In a later analysis, co-occurring TCRs were grouped with DBSCAN, and TCRdist sequence similarity was added when clustering was performed within HLA-allele-positive subsets. Repertoires with fewer than 30,000 or more than 120,000 public chains were left out of co-occurrence clustering, as were a handful of repertoires with anomalous nucleotide sharing. TCRdb limited this immuneACCESS table to in-frame rearrangements with V and J called. A share of clones is missing; checked studies link under half to unresolved V genes, and the rest is unexplained. V and J calls and clone size follow that table, whereas D and trimming were derived from the DNA. This sample has a few hundred thousand clones in its table, and 80% of those were observed once. The ten largest clones represent over 0.3% of the sample.

The sample was PBMCs. This clonotype was obtained from a girl aged 2-10 years in good health and CMV-seronegative. The chain is made from TRBV10-3 and TRBJ2-7; 7 nucleotides in the junction match TRBD1. The DNA sequence is TGTGCCATCAGTACCACGACAGGGAACTACGAGCAGTACTTC. The resulting protein is CAISTTTGNYEQYF.